Below are 22 T cell receptor beta chains sequenced from a single sample in a study of tumor-infiltrating lymphocytes in primary liver carcinoma. The template, about 500 ng total RNA, yielded TCR beta cDNA made with a constant-region primer. Three-round nested multiplex PCR performed with slightly modified ARM-PCR produced the TCR beta libraries. The opening two PCR rounds, about 11 cycles each, paired TRBV1-TRBV30 forward primers with a C-beta reverse primer. A single record per CDR3 protein comes from TCRdb applying MiXCR to the multiplex PCR reads. This table holds about 78,000 distinct CDR3 sequences, 70% to 80% found once. Extraction of RNA together with DNA used about 18-31 mg of unsorted bulk tissue. The specimen was liver tumor tissue from sampling region 4. Subset in this sample: tumor region T4, right-lateral pole. Every receptor here comes from a woman aged 55-75 years with primary liver carcinoma and hepatitis B virus infection.

Points on this clonotype: This may come from a read error, since a much larger clone is one base off. V and J are TRBV5-4 and TRBJ2-7; D ambiguous. The CDR3 has 14 amino acids. The germline V gene encodes CDR1 SGHNT and CDR2 YYREEE (reference sequence). Trimming left V 2 bases short and J 2 bases short, with 11 bases between. The CDR3 is CASSLKRPTYEQYF. The CDR3 nucleotides are TGTGCCAGCAGCTTAAAGAGGCCCACCTACGAGCAGTACTTC.

This clonotype came up many times. This rearrangement joins TRBV28 to TRBJ2-5, with D possibly being TRBD1 or TRBD2 (5 bases each). Germline CDR1 and CDR2: MDHEN and SYDVKM. The CDR3 is 11 residues long. Trimming pared 2 bases from V and 7 bases from J, leaving 5 bases between. CDR3 in amino acids: CASSLGGTQYF. Here the CDR3 DNA reads TGTGCCAGCAGTTTAGGGGGGACCCAGTACTTC.

Details on this clonotype: A single base separates this from a much larger clone, so it may be a read error. Because it lacks the conserved phenylalanine or tryptophan at the end, this CDR3 is likely a read error. The chain uses TRBV7-3 and TRBJ2-1, with D perhaps TRBD2 (5 bases). CDR1 and CDR2 (germline): SGHTA, FQGTGA. CDR3 length equals 17 residues. V shed 1 base and J shed 6 bases, with 19 bases lying between them. CDR3 nucleotide sequence: TGTGCCAGCAGCTTAAAGTCTGGTCTAGCTTCGAGCAATGAGCAGTTCCTC. It specifies CASSLKSGLASSNEQFL.

A note on this clonotype: A much larger clone is a single base away; this may be a read error. The V call is TRBV5-1, the J call TRBJ1-1, with D hard to call. Germline V gene sequence: CDR1 SGHRS, CDR2 YFSETQ. This CDR3 is built from 12 residues. Here the CDR3 DNA reads TGCGCCAGCGGCTTGGTCGGGACTGAAGCTTTCTTT. Protein: CASGLVGTEAFF.

Points on this clonotype: Its ends do not fully match the called genes, so a read error is possible. This chain connects TRBV6-6 to TRBJ2-1; no reliable D call. Per germline, CDR1 MNHNY and CDR2 SVGAGI (reference sequence). The CDR3 extends over 12 amino acids. The CDR3 coding sequence is TGTGCCACCAGTTACTCGGGTGTTGAGCAGTCCTTC. It encodes CATSYSGVEQSF.

The V and J genes are TRBV11-2 and TRBJ2-1, with D perhaps matching TRBD2 (5 bases). Germline CDR1 reads SGHAT; CDR2 reads FQNNGV. This CDR3 region has 16 residues. V lost 6 bases and J 11 bases, leaving 26 bases between the germline ends. The CDR3: CASRRLNPEVAHKQFF. CDR3 nucleotide sequence: TGTGCCAGCAGACGACTAAACCCCGAGGTTGCCCATAAGCAGTTCTTC.

This clonotype showed up many times. V and J are TRBV28 and TRBJ1-3; D unresolved. Per germline, CDR1 MDHEN and CDR2 SYDVKM. The CDR3 covers 14 residues. The ends were cut back, 4 bases at V and 4 bases at J, with 11 bases in the middle. DNA of the CDR3: TGTGCCAGCAGTTCCTATGGGAACGGAAACACCATATATTTT. Protein product: CASSSYGNGNTIYF.

The CDR3: CASSWRRGVGTQYF. The CDR3 bases are TGTGCCAGCAGCTGGAGACGGGGGGTGGGGACCCAGTACTTC. This chain uses TRBV11-2 with TRBJ2-5; TRBD2 matches 7 bases. V was clipped by 4 bases and J by 7 bases; unmatched bases: 9. CDR1 and CDR2 (germline): SGHAT, FQNNGV. The CDR3 has 14 residues.

With regard to this clonotype: Its ends do not fully match the called genes, so a read error is possible. The chain has TRBV6-4 and TRBJ2-6, with 7 bases that match TRBD2. The length of the CDR3 is 17 residues. The germline gives CDR1 MRHNA, CDR2 SNTAGT. The chain's CDR3 is CASSDPPGGSGANVLTF. The DNA for the CDR3 is TGTGCCAGCAGTGACCCACCCGGGGGGTCTGGGGCCAACGTACTGACTTTC.

Details on this clonotype: One end of the junction is discordant with germline, which a read error may explain. The chain is built from TRBV28 and TRBJ1-6; 7 bases line up with TRBD1. This CDR3 comprises 14 residues. The germline V gene encodes CDR1 MDHEN and CDR2 SYDVKM. The chain's CDR3 is CASSHGQENSPHHF. In DNA form, the CDR3 reads TGTGCCAGCAGTCACGGACAGGAGAATTCACCCCACCACTTT.

On this clonotype itself: A much bigger clone sits one base away, suggesting this may be a read error. The rearrangement joins TRBV5-1 to TRBJ1-1; D gene ambiguous. CDR1 and CDR2 from the germline V gene are SGHRS and YFSETQ. This CDR3 is built from 15 residues. CDR3 nucleotide sequence: TGCTCCAGCAGCTCAGGTTCCATAGGTTCCACTGAAGCTTTCTTT. Its protein is CSSSSGSIGSTEAFF. Supplemented by reference TRBV5-1 and TRBJ1-1, the full variable domain reads KAGVTQTPRYLIKTRGQQVTLSCSPISGHRSVSWYQQTPGQGLQFLFEYFSETQRNKGNFPGRFSGRQFSNSRSEMNVSTLELGDSALYLCSSSSGSIGSTEAFFGQGTRLTVV.

Comment on this clonotype: The junction does not match germline at one end; this may be a read error. The V gene is TRBV7-8, the J gene TRBJ2-7; D unresolved. CDR1 and CDR2 from the germline V gene are SGHVS and FQNEAQ. The CDR3 sequence is 14 residues long. The CDR3 sequence: CAGSLAMRSYEQYF. The CDR3 DNA follows: TGTGCCGGCAGCTTAGCAATGCGGTCCTACGAGCAGTACTTC.

Worth noting for this clonotype: At one boundary the junction diverges from the germline segment, which might be a read error. The rearrangement links TRBV6-2 or TRBV6-3 to TRBJ2-6, with a weak D call TRBD2 (6 bases). Germline V gives CDR1 MNHEY, CDR2 SVGEGT. The CDR3 is 15 amino acids. CDR3 nucleotide sequence: TGTACCAGCATCCCGCGGGGCTCTGGGGCCAACGTCCTGACTTTC. The encoded protein is CTSIPRGSGANVLTF.

The chain links TRBV11-2 to TRBJ2-7; 10 bases are a match to TRBD1. CDR3 length equals 16 residues. Germline assignment: CDR1 SGHAT and CDR2 FQNNGV. The CDR3 nucleotides read TGTACCTGCAGCTTAGAGGGACAGGGGTCTCCCCACGAGCAGTACTTC. Translated, it gives CTCSLEGQGSPHEQYF.

In this sample, this clonotype turned up many times. CDR3 coding DNA: TGTGCCAGCAGCTGGGGGACAGATAGCACAGATACGCAGTATTTT. This gives the protein CASSWGTDSTDTQYF. The rearrangement links TRBV7-9 to TRBJ2-3; TRBD1 agrees at 7 bases. CDR1 is SEHNR, CDR2 FQNEAQ, per germline (reference sequence). The trim removed 4 bases at V and 0 bases at J, leaving 4 bases unmatched. This CDR3 has 15 amino acids.

Worth noting for this clonotype: One end of the junction fails to match germline, which may point to a read error. The chain has TRBV7-7 and TRBJ2-5; 7 bases are shared with TRBD2. CDR1 and CDR2 from the germline V gene are SSHAT and FNYEAQ (reference sequence). This CDR3 contains 15 residues. The CDR3 is CASSLVGGPGETQYF. CDR3 nucleotides: TGTGCTAGCAGCTTAGTGGGAGGGCCGGGGGAGACCCAATACTTC.

This clonotype was seen a single time. The V and J genes are TRBV5-4 and TRBJ2-1; D is tentatively TRBD1 or TRBD2 (5 bases each). The germline gives CDR1 SGHNT, CDR2 YYREEE (reference sequence). The CDR3 sequence is 16 residues long. V lost 8 bases and J 5 bases, leaving 23 bases between the germline ends. The CDR3 loop reads CASIRGGPLPNNEQFF. The CDR3 bases are TGTGCCAGTATCCGTGGGGGACCTCTTCCAAACAATGAGCAGTTCTTC.

This clonotype was counted a single time. A read error may account for a junction end that differs from germline. CDR3 sequence: CASSQTTSQTGNERFF. The DNA for the CDR3 is TGTGCCAGCAGTCAAACCACCAGCCAAACGGGGAATGAGCGGTTCTTC. The chain recombines TRBV11-1 with TRBJ2-1, with D possibly matching TRBD2 (5 bases). The V gene's germline CDR1 is SGHAT and CDR2 FQDESV (reference sequence). The CDR3 is 16 residues long. Full variable domain (missing parts from reference TRBV11-1 and TRBJ2-1): EAEVAQSPRYKITEKSQAVAFWCDPISGHATLYWYRQILGQGPELLVQFQDESVVDDSQLPKDRFSAERLKGVDSTLKIQPAELGDSAMYLCASSQTTSQTGNERFFGPGTRLTVL.

Only a few counts were recorded for this clonotype. This sequence joins TRBV28 and TRBJ2-3; no clear D gene. The CDR3 spans 14 residues. Trimming left V 3 bases short and J 1 base short, with 8 bases between. CDR1 is MDHEN and CDR2 is SYDVKM in the germline V gene. The CDR3 protein is CASSLADGTDTQYF. In DNA form, the CDR3 reads TGTGCCAGCAGTTTGGCCGACGGCACAGATACGCAGTATTTT.

The chain combines TRBV5-4 with TRBJ2-5, with 8 bases matching TRBD2. V was pared by 6 bases and J by 4 bases, with 17 bases of the junction left unmatched. The CDR3 consists of 17 residues. Germline CDR1 reads SGHNT; CDR2 reads YYREEE (reference sequence). The CDR3 bases are TGTGCCAGCATGAGGGCAGCGACTAACGCGGGGGGAGAGACCCAGTACTTC. It codes for CASMRAATNAGGETQYF.

About this clonotype itself: A much larger clone differs from this one at a single base, so this may be a read error. The rearrangement uses TRBV7-9 and TRBJ2-2, with TRBD2 matching 9 bases. The CDR3 totals 15 residues. V lost 5 bases to trimming and J lost 7 bases; unmatched junction nucleotides: 8. CDR1 is SEHNR and CDR2 is FQNEAQ in the germline V gene (reference sequence). The CDR3 loop reads CASSVSTSGGGELFF. Here the CDR3 DNA reads TGTGCCAGCAGCGTCTCGACTAGCGGAGGCGGGGAGCTGTTTTTT.

Concerning this clonotype: One base away lies a much larger clone, so this may be a sequencing read error. The rearrangement links TRBV28 to TRBJ2-1; no definite D call. Trimming removed 6 bases at V and 2 bases at J, with 11 bases between. Per the germline V gene, CDR1 is MDHEN and CDR2 is SYDVKM. The CDR3 runs to 14 residues. The CDR3 loop reads CASSHQVAYNEQFF. The CDR3 bases are TGTGCCAGCAGCCACCAGGTGGCCTACAATGAGCAGTTCTTC.